One sample yielded the 8 T cell receptor beta chains listed below, sequenced in a study of blood T cells in healthy people across ages. Through a sample-barcoded 5' primer and a J-beta primer mix, a second PCR was run for about 6 to 11 cycles. From the 5' RACE reads, TCRdb called clonotypes with MiXCR, one entry per CDR3 protein. Among hundreds of thousands of distinct CDR3 sequences, under 30% were seen once, and the ten largest hold around 10%. The sample was also linked to a second study, of T cells of mothers and their children.

Sequenced: blood. These receptors were taken from a boy younger than 18 in good health.

This clonotype came up a few times. The rearrangement links TRBV7-3 to TRBJ2-4; D remains unclear. V lost 3 bases, J lost 5 bases, and 26 bases lay in between. Germline CDR1 and CDR2: SGHTA and FQGTGA. This CDR3 is built from 19 residues. The CDR3 is CASSFLLVPYFGFQNIQYF. In nucleotides, the CDR3 is TGTGCCAGCAGCTTTCTCTTGGTTCCATATTTCGGGTTTCAAAACATTCAGTACTTC. The entire variable domain, with the rest obtained from reference TRBV7-3 and TRBJ2-4, is as follows: GAGVSQTPSNKVTEKGKYVELRCDPISGHTALYWYRQSLGQGPEFLIYFQGTGAADDSGLPNDRFFAVRPEGSVSTLKIQRTERGDSAVYLCASSFLLVPYFGFQNIQYFGAGTRLSVL.

This clonotype was counted only a few times. This chain uses TRBV5-6 with TRBJ2-5, with 8 bases lining up with TRBD1. The J call could be wrong; TRBJ2-1 is a better fit for the DNA end. The CDR3 loop spans 17 amino acids. CDR1 is SGHDT and CDR2 is YYEEEE in the germline V gene. CDR3 in amino acids: CASSLGAAGGSGNEQFF. The CDR3 bases are TGTGCCAGCAGCTTGGGGGCCGCAGGGGGCAGTGGGAATGAGCAGTTCTTC.

The chain combines TRBV6-1 with TRBJ2-1; 7 bases map to TRBD2. CDR3 length: 21 amino acids. With 6 bases clipped from V and 0 bases from J, the junction kept 23 bases outside the gene matches. CDR1 MNHNS and CDR2 SASEGT come from the germline V gene. The CDR3 spells CASRNPLKTSRGYSSYNEQFF. CDR3 coding DNA: TGTGCCAGCAGGAATCCCCTTAAGACTAGCCGGGGGTATTCCTCCTACAATGAGCAGTTCTTC.

The genes are TRBV11-2 and TRBJ2-5; weak D call: TRBD1 (7 bases). In germline, CDR1 is SGHAT, CDR2 FQNNGV. This CDR3 region has 14 residues. The V end lost 6 bases, the J end lost 6 bases, and 17 bases lay between the germline ends. In nucleotides, the CDR3 is TGTGCCAGCAGTTCCCCGCCAGGGGGGCAGACCCAGTACTTC. Translation gives CASSSPPGGQTQYF.

This clonotype was picked up a small number of times. CDR3 in DNA: TGCAGTGCTGGGGAAGGGTACGAGCAGTACTTC. Protein: CSAGEGYEQYF. V and J are TRBV20-1 and TRBJ2-7; the D is unclear. The V end lost 5 bases, the J end lost 4 bases, and 9 bases lay between the germline ends. CDR1 and CDR2 from the germline V gene are DFQATT and SNEGSKA (reference sequence). The CDR3 runs 11 residues.

This clonotype has only a few counts. The chain recombines TRBV28 with TRBJ2-7; 8 bases map to TRBD2. Germline V gene lookup returns CDR1 MDHEN and CDR2 SYDVKM. CDR3 length equals 15 residues. Losses at the gene ends were 5 bases for V and 0 bases for J; bases not matched to a gene: 6. CDR3 coding DNA: TGTGCCAGCAGTGTATCCGGGAGGGCCTCCTACGAGCAGTACTTC. Protein sequence: CASSVSGRASYEQYF.

The V call is TRBV4-1, the J call TRBJ2-2; 12 bases are a match to TRBD2. Germline-derived CDR1 and CDR2 are MGHRA and YSYEKL. This CDR3 is built from 16 residues. After removal of 1 base from V and 4 bases from J, the junction contained 1 base not matched to a gene. CDR3 loop: CASSQGLAGVTGELFF. CDR3 sequence (DNA): TGCGCCAGCAGCCAAGGACTAGCGGGAGTCACCGGGGAGCTGTTTTTT.

This clonotype was found a few times. In DNA, the CDR3 is TGTGCCAGCAGTGATCTATACTACGAGCAGTACTTC. Translated: CASSDLYYEQYF. The gene calls are TRBV25-1 and TRBJ2-7; no firm D call. The germline gives CDR1 MGHDK, CDR2 SYGVNS. This CDR3 is 12 amino acids long. V lost 3 bases and J 3 bases, leaving 6 bases between the germline ends.